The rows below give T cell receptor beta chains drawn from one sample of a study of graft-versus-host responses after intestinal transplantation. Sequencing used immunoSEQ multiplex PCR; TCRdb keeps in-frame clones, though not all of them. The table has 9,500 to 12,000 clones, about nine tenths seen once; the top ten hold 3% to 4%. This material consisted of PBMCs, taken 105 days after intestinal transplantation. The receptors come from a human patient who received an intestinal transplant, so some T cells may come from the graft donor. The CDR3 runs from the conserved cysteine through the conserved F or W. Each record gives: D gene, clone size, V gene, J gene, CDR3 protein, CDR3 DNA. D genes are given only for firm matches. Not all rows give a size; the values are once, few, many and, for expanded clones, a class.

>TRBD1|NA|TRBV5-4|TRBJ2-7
CASSSTGYEQYF
TGTGCCAGCAGCTCGACAGGGTACGAGCAGTACTTC
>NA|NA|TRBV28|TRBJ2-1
CASTGWRNEQFF
TGTGCCAGCACCGGCTGGCGAAATGAGCAGTTCTTC
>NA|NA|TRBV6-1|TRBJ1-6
CASSEGQFESPLHF
TGTGCCAGCAGTGAAGGACAGTTTGAGTCACCCCTCCACTTT
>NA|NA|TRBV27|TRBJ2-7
CASSGGYEDEQYF
TGTGCCAGCAGTGGGGGTTATGAGGACGAGCAGTACTTC
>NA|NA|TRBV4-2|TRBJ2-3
CASSQDLTDTQYF
TGTGCCAGCAGCCAAGATCTCACAGATACGCAGTATTTT
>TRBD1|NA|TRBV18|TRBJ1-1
CASSPPFTGVGTEAFF
TGTGCCAGCTCACCACCCTTTACAGGGGTCGGTACTGAAGCTTTCTTT
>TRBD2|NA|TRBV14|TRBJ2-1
CASSQVKLAGVPLYNEQFF
TGTGCCAGCAGCCAAGTTAAACTAGCGGGGGTACCACTGTACAATGAGCAGTTCTTC
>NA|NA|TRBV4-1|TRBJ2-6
CASSQEQGSGANVLTF
TGCGCCAGCAGCCAGGAACAGGGATCCGGGGCCAACGTCCTGACTTTC
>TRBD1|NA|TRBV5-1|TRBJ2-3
CASSLFFGGTGGDPNTQYF
TGCGCCAGCAGCTTGTTTTTCGGCGGGACAGGGGGCGACCCGAATACGCAGTATTTT
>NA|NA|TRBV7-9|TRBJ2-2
CASSHRDFVDVGELFF
TGTGCCAGCAGCCACCGGGACTTCGTCGATGTCGGGGAGCTGTTTTTT
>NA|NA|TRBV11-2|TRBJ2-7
CASSLAPSDSSYEQYF
TGTGCCAGCAGCTTAGCCCCCTCGGATAGCTCCTACGAGCAGTACTTC
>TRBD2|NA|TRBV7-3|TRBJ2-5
CASSPLAGVQETQYF
TGTGCCAGCAGCCCACTAGCGGGAGTGCAAGAGACCCAGTACTTC
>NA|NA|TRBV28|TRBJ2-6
CASSPTVSGANVLTF
TGTGCCAGCAGTCCGACGGTCTCTGGGGCCAACGTCCTGACTTTC
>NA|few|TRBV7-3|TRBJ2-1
CASSSQKRGEQFF
TGTGCCAGCAGCTCGCAAAAAAGGGGGGAGCAGTTCTTC
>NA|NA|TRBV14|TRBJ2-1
CASSRQSSRPSYNEQFF
TGTGCCAGCAGCCGCCAATCGTCCAGGCCCTCCTACAATGAGCAGTTCTTC
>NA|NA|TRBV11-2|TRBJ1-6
CASSPPFYIESPLHF
TGTGCCAGCAGCCCGCCGTTTTATATCGAGTCACCCCTCCACTTT
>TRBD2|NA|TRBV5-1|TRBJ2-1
CASSFRGGANEQFF
TGCGCCAGCAGCTTCCGCGGGGGGGCGAATGAGCAGTTCTTC
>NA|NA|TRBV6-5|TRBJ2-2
CASSYRLTGELFF
TGTGCCAGCAGTTACCGACTCACCGGGGAGCTGTTTTTT
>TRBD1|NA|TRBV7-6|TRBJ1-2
CASRSTPGQGHGYTF
TGTGCCAGCAGATCCACCCCGGGACAGGGGCATGGCTACACCTTC
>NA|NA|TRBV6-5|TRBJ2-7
CATYGEVNKFYEQYF
TGTGCCACCTACGGCGAGGTGAACAAGTTCTACGAGCAGTACTTC
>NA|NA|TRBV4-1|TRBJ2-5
CASSQVLTGMWTQYF
TGCGCCAGCAGCCAAGTCCTCACTGGAATGTGGACCCAGTACTTC
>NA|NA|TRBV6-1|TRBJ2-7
CASSVFSGYEQYF
TGTGCCAGCAGTGTTTTTAGCGGCTACGAGCAGTACTTC